These T cell receptor beta chains were read from a single sample in a study of blood T cell repertoires in COVID-19. Some clones are missing from TCRdb's copy, which holds only in-frame ones; the method was immunoSEQ multiplex PCR. There are around 270,000 clones in the sample; about 86% occur only once, and less than 20% lies in the top ten. The sample was peripheral blood. The receptors originated from a person aged 65-85 years with COVID-19, enrolled during active disease. The CDR3 runs from the conserved cysteine through the conserved F or W. D genes are given only for firm matches. The size field is filled for only some rows; it gives once, few, many or a size class.

V gene	J gene	D gene	clone size	CDR3 protein	CDR3 DNA
TRBV28	TRBJ2-1	TRBD1	-	CASRPRDRYNEQFF	TGTGCCAGCAGACCCCGGGACAGATACAATGAGCAGTTCTTC
TRBV5-8	TRBJ1-2	TRBD1	-	CASSFGDRECTF	TGTGCCAGCAGCTTTGGGGACAGGGAATGCACCTTC
TRBV2	TRBJ2-2	TRBD2	-	CASHSGGRFTGELFF	TGTGCCAGTCATAGCGGGGGGCGGTTCACCGGGGAGCTGTTTTTT
TRBV5-6	TRBJ2-7	-	few	CASSLGPLSSGSYEQYF	TGTGCCAGCAGCCTGGGACCCCTCTCCTCGGGCTCCTACGAGCAGTACTTC
TRBV7-2	TRBJ1-6	-	few	CASSLDGFSAPLHF	TGTGCCAGCAGTCTAGACGGTTTTTCGGCACCCCTCCACTTT
TRBV7-3	TRBJ2-5	-	-	CASSLHGGETQYF	TGTGCCAGCAGCTTACACGGGGGAGAGACCCAGTACTTC
TRBV14	TRBJ1-1	TRBD1	once	CASSQAYTGGAFF	TGTGCCAGCAGCCAAGCTTACACAGGGGGAGCTTTCTTT
TRBV5-1	TRBJ2-7	TRBD1	-	CASSLGPGQGYEQYF	TGCGCCAGCAGCTTGGGGCCGGGACAGGGATACGAGCAGTACTTC
TRBV4-1	TRBJ1-1	-	-	CASSPGAGQNTEAFF	TGCGCCAGCAGCCCGGGAGCGGGACAGAACACTGAAGCTTTCTTT
TRBV28	TRBJ1-5	TRBD1	-	CASRPSDRGHQPQHF	TGTGCCAGCAGGCCTTCGGACAGGGGGCATCAGCCCCAGCATTTT
TRBV10-2	TRBJ2-5	-	-	CASSDLVLETQYF	TGCGCCAGCAGTGACCTTGTTTTGGAGACCCAGTACTTC
TRBV28	TRBJ1-5	TRBD1	-	CASRNTGGGNQPQHF	TGTGCCAGCAGGAATACAGGGGGCGGCAATCAGCCCCAGCATTTT
TRBV28	TRBJ1-4	-	-	CASQGGGKLFF	TGTGCCAGCCAAGGGGGGGGGAAACTGTTTTTT
TRBV5-4	TRBJ1-2	-	-	CASSRGSNYGYTF	TGTGCCAGCAGCCGGGGTTCCAACTATGGCTACACCTTC
TRBV2	TRBJ2-3	TRBD1	few	CASSADRGNTQYF	TGTGCCAGCAGTGCAGACAGGGGAAATACGCAGTATTTT
TRBV19	TRBJ1-5	-	once	CASNQGNQPQHF	TGTGCCAGTAATCAGGGCAATCAGCCCCAGCATTTT
TRBV7-6	TRBJ2-3	TRBD2	-	CASSFRGTSGTDTQYF	TGTGCCAGCAGCTTTCGGGGGACTAGCGGCACAGATACGCAGTATTTT
TRBV7-2	TRBJ1-2	TRBD1	few	CASSTTGGGYGYTF	TGTGCCAGCAGCACCACAGGGGGCGGCTATGGCTACACCTTC
TRBV4-2	TRBJ2-2	-	once	CASSQDFRISGELFF	TGTGCCAGCAGCCAAGATTTTAGAATTTCCGGGGAGCTGTTTTTT
TRBV5-8	TRBJ2-5	TRBD1	-	CASSSGTGQETQYF	TGTGCCAGCAGCTCCGGGACAGGACAAGAGACCCAGTACTTC
TRBV30	TRBJ1-6	-	-	CAWSSDRYNSPLHF	TGTGCCTGGAGTTCGGACAGATATAATTCACCCCTCCACTTT
TRBV18	TRBJ2-2	-	-	CASSPLGLDTGELFF	TGTGCCAGCTCACCACTGGGACTTGACACCGGGGAGCTGTTTTTT
TRBV4-3	TRBJ2-5	TRBD2	-	CASSLRLAGGPGETQYF	TGCGCCAGCAGCCTTAGACTAGCGGGAGGGCCGGGAGAGACCCAGTACTTC
TRBV28	TRBJ2-7	-	few	CASRGGGVGEQYF	TGTGCCAGCAGAGGGGGGGGAGTGGGTGAGCAGTACTTC
TRBV9	TRBJ2-3	TRBD2	-	CASSVRFSGKNTDTQYF	TGTGCCAGCAGCGTACGTTTCAGCGGGAAGAACACAGATACGCAGTATTTT
TRBV28	TRBJ2-7	TRBD2	-	CASSPTSGAYEQYF	TGTGCCAGCAGTCCGACTAGCGGGGCCTACGAGCAGTACTTC
TRBV6-4	TRBJ1-2	-	once	CASQGRLYGYTF	TGTGCCAGTCAGGGGAGACTCTATGGCTACACCTTC
TRBV27	TRBJ1-2	TRBD1	few	CASSLTRTGGLYGYTF	TGTGCCAGCAGTTTAACTCGGACAGGGGGCCTCTATGGCTACACCTTC
TRBV19	TRBJ1-6	TRBD1	-	CASSIGGQGDSPLHF	TGTGCCAGTAGTATAGGCGGACAGGGCGATTCACCCCTCCACTTT
TRBV6-5	TRBJ1-2	TRBD1	-	CASSSTGTGNGYTF	TGTGCCAGCAGTTCCACCGGGACAGGGAATGGCTACACCTTC
TRBV28	TRBJ2-3	-	-	CASTPIGGPRDTQYF	TGTGCCAGCACCCCGATCGGGGGGCCTAGAGATACGCAGTATTTT
TRBV9	TRBJ2-1	TRBD1	-	CASSVTGQLYNEQFF	TGTGCCAGCAGCGTTACGGGACAGTTATACAATGAGCAGTTCTTC
TRBV19	TRBJ1-5	TRBD1	-	CASKDDRGSNQPQHF	TGTGCCAGTAAAGACGACAGGGGAAGCAATCAGCCCCAGCATTTT
TRBV7-2	TRBJ2-2	-	-	CASSLAVPGELFF	TGTGCCAGCAGCCTGGCCGTCCCCGGGGAGCTGTTTTTT
TRBV9	TRBJ1-2	-	-	CASSVAGDYGYTF	TGTGCCAGCAGCGTTGCAGGGGACTATGGCTACACCTTC
TRBV7-9	TRBJ2-7	TRBD1	-	CASSAGTGFFEQYF	TGTGCCAGCAGCGCCGGGACAGGGTTTTTCGAGCAGTACTTC
TRBV28	TRBJ1-1	-	-	CASSLSQGNTEAFF	TGTGCCAGCAGTTTATCCCAGGGGAACACTGAAGCTTTCTTT
TRBV19	TRBJ2-1	TRBD2	-	CASSTGLADINEQFF	TGTGCCAGTAGTACGGGACTAGCGGATATAAATGAGCAGTTCTTC
TRBV3-1/TRBV3-2	TRBJ2-1	TRBD2	-	CASSLGLAGGIYNEQFF	TGTGCCAGCAGCCTCGGACTAGCGGGAGGGATCTACAATGAGCAGTTCTTC
TRBV10-3	TRBJ1-2	-	-	CAISELWPGKVGYTF	TGTGCCATCAGTGAGCTTTGGCCGGGGAAGGTTGGCTACACCTTC
TRBV14	TRBJ2-7	TRBD2	-	CASSFQSGAAYEQYF	TGTGCCAGCAGCTTCCAGAGCGGGGCCGCCTACGAGCAGTACTTC
TRBV4-1	TRBJ2-7	TRBD2	-	CASSQDLSLAGVSYEQYF	TGCGCCAGCAGCCAAGATCTATCACTAGCGGGAGTTTCTTACGAGCAGTACTTC
TRBV23-1	TRBJ2-7	TRBD2	-	CASSQPSLGTSGRRTYEQYF	TGCGCCAGCAGTCAACCGAGTCTCGGGACTAGCGGGAGGCGGACCTACGAGCAGTACTTC
TRBV7-6	TRBJ2-2	-	-	CASSLVKGELFF	TGTGCCAGCAGCTTAGTCAAAGGGGAGCTGTTTTTT
TRBV18	TRBJ2-3	TRBD1	-	CASSPSRGPDTQYF	TGTGCCAGCTCACCAAGCAGGGGGCCAGATACGCAGTATTTT
TRBV5-1	TRBJ1-1	-	-	CASSTTNQGGNTEAFF	TGCGCCAGCAGCACCACGAACCAGGGAGGTAACACTGAAGCTTTCTTT
TRBV9	TRBJ1-4	-	-	CASSEGSPTNEKLFF	TGTGCCAGCAGCGAGGGGTCCCCAACTAATGAAAAACTGTTTTTT
TRBV11-2	TRBJ1-1	-	-	CASSLYMNTEAFF	TGTGCCAGCAGCTTGTATATGAACACTGAAGCTTTCTTT
TRBV7-2	TRBJ2-2	TRBD1	-	CASSFTGGPGELFF	TGTGCCAGCAGCTTTACAGGGGGCCCCGGGGAGCTGTTTTTT
TRBV2	TRBJ1-5	TRBD1	few	CASSERSGGYQPQHF	TGTGCCAGCAGTGAGAGGTCAGGGGGCTATCAGCCCCAGCATTTT
TRBV19	TRBJ1-6	TRBD1	once	CASSPTGANYNSPLHF	TGTGCCAGTAGCCCCACAGGGGCTAACTATAATTCACCCCTCCACTTT
TRBV6-2/TRBV6-3	TRBJ2-7	TRBD2	-	CASSFSGEGYEQYF	TGTGCCAGCAGTTTTAGCGGGGAAGGGTACGAGCAGTACTTC
TRBV4-1	TRBJ2-7	-	-	CASSQGGSTFNEQYF	TGCGCCAGCAGCCAAGGGGGCAGTACGTTCAACGAGCAGTACTTC
TRBV7-2	TRBJ1-5	-	-	CASSLATGSGQPQHF	TGTGCCAGCAGCTTAGCGACAGGCAGCGGCCAGCCCCAGCATTTT
TRBV7-3	TRBJ2-3	TRBD1	-	CASSLGQGATDTQYF	TGTGCCAGCAGCTTAGGGCAGGGGGCTACAGATACGCAGTATTTT
TRBV9	TRBJ2-7	TRBD2	-	CASSASGGPYEQYF	TGTGCCAGCAGCGCTAGCGGGGGCCCCTACGAGCAGTACTTC
TRBV28	TRBJ2-7	-	few	CASTGRTYEQYF	TGTGCCAGCACAGGAAGAACCTACGAGCAGTACTTC